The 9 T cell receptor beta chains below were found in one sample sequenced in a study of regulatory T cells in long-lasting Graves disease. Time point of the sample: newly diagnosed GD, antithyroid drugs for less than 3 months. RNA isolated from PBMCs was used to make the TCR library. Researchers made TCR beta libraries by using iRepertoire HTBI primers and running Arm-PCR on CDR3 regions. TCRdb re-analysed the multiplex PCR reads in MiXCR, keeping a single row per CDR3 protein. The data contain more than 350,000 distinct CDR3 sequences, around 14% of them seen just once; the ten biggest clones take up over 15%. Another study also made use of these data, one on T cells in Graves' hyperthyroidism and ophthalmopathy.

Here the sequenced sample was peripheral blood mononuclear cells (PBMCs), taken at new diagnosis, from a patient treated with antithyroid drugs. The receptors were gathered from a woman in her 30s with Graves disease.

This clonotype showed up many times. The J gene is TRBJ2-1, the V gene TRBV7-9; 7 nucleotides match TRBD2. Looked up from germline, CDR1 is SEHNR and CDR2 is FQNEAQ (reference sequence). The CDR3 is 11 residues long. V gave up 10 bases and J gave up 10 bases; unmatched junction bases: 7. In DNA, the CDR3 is TGTGCCATCTCTGAGGGAGGGGAGCAGTTCTTC. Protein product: CAISEGGEQFF.

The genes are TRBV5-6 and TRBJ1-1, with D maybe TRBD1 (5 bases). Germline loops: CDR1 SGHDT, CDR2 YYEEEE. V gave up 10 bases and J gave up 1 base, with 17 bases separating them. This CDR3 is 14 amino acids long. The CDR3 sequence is CASETGPQNTEAFF. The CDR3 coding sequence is TGTGCCTCCGAGACGGGACCACAGAACACTGAAGCTTTCTTT.

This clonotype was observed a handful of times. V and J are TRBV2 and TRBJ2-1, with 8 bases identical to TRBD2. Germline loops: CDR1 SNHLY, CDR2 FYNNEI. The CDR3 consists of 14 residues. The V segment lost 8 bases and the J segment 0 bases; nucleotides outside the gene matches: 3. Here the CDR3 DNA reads TGTGCCAGCCTTAGCGGGACCTCCTACAATGAGCAGTTCTTC. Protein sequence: CASLSGTSYNEQFF. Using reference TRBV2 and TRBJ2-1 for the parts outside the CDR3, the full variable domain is EPEVTQTPSHQVTQMGQEVILRCVPISNHLYFYWYRQILGQKVEFLVSFYNNEISEKSEIFDDQFSVERPDGSNFTLKIRSTKLEDSAMYFCASLSGTSYNEQFFGPGTRLTVL.

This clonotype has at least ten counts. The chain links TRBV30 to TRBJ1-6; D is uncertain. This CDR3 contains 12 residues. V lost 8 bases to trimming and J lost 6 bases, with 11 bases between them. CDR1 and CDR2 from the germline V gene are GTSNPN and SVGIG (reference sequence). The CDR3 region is CATKGFNSPLHF. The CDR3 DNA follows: TGTGCCACCAAGGGTTTTAATTCACCCCTCCACTTT.

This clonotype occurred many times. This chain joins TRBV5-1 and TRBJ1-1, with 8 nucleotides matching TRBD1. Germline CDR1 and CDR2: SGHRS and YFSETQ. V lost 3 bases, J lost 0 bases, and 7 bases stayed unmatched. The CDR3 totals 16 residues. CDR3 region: CASSSTGGSMNTEAFF. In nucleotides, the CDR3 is TGCGCCAGCAGCTCAACAGGGGGGAGCATGAACACTGAAGCTTTCTTT. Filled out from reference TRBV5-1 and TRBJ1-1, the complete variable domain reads KAGVTQTPRYLIKTRGQQVTLSCSPISGHRSVSWYQQTPGQGLQFLFEYFSETQRNKGNFPGRFSGRQFSNSRSEMNVSTLELGDSALYLCASSSTGGSMNTEAFFGQGTRLTVV.

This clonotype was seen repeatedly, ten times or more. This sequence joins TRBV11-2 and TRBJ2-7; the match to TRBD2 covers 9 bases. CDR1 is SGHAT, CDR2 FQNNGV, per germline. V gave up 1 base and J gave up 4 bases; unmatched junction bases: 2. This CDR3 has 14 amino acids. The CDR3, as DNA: TGTGCCAGCAGCTTAGGACTAGCGGTTTACGAGCAGTACTTC. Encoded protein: CASSLGLAVYEQYF. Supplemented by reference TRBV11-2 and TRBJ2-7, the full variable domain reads EAGVAQSPRYKIIEKRQSVAFWCNPISGHATLYWYQQILGQGPKLLIQFQNNGVVDDSQLPKDRFSAERLKGVDSTLKIQPAKLEDSAVYLCASSLGLAVYEQYFGPGTRLTVT.

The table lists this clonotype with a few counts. The CDR3 coding sequence is TGTGCCAGCAGTTTATCGGGGACAATGTACTCTGGAAACACCATATATTTT. Translating gives CASSLSGTMYSGNTIYF. V and J are TRBV27 and TRBJ1-3; TRBD1 might be the D (6 bases). The CDR3 has 17 amino acids. The V and J ends lost 0 bases and 0 bases respectively, with 12 bases between them. The germline gives CDR1 MNHEY, CDR2 SMNVEV (reference sequence).

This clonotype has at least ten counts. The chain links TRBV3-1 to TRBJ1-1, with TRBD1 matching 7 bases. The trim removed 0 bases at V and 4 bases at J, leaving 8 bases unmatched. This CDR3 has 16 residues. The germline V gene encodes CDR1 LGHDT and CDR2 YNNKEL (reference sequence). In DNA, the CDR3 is TGTGCCAGCAGCCAAGATCGCAACAGGGGAGGCACTGAAGCTTTCTTT. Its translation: CASSQDRNRGGTEAFF.

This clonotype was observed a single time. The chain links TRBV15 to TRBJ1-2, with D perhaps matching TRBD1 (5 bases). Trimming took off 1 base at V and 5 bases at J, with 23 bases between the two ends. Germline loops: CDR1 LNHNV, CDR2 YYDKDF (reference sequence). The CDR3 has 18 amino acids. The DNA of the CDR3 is TGTGCCACCAGCAGAGCCCCCCGGGACCAGACGAATATGTATGGCTACACCTTC. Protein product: CATSRAPRDQTNMYGYTF.